This TCR beta chain was found in a study of cytomegalovirus exposure and HLA in healthy donors. Study-level findings and limits: In vitro testing confirmed a few CMV-associated chains as specific for CMV antigens. First-cohort TCR clusters tended to co-occur in the roughly 120 validation repertoires, a later analysis found.

Clones were sequenced by immunoSEQ multiplex PCR, and TCRdb holds only the in-frame ones, with some missing. The table has 90,000 to 100,000 clones, 87% seen once. This clone is a singleton in its sample. Its matching antigen is unknown. The length of the CDR3 is 12 residues. V was trimmed by 2 bases and J by 3 bases, leaving 4 bases between them. The germline CDR1 and CDR2 sequences are SGHAT and FQNNGV. This receptor was obtained from a woman aged 30 to 39 in good health and CMV-seronegative. Input material: PBMCs. V usage is TRBV11-2 and J usage is TRBJ1-1; no definite D call. The CDR3 nucleotides are TGTGCCAGCAGCTTAACAGACACTGAAGCTTTCTTT. Translation gives CASSLTDTEAFF. Based on the CDR3 plus reference TRBV11-2 and TRBJ1-1, the full variable domain is EAGVAQSPRYKIIEKRQSVAFWCNPISGHATLYWYQQILGQGPKLLIQFQNNGVVDDSQLPKDRFSAERLKGVDSTLKIQPAKLEDSAVYLCASSLTDTEAFFGQGTRLTVV.